This T cell receptor (beta chain) stems from a study of tumor and adjacent non-tumor tissue in lung cancer. Points from the study as a whole: In normal lung, the top 100 clones were significantly more dominant than in tumor.

Germline V gene data show CDR1 as MGHRA and CDR2 as YSYEKL. CDR3 size: 14 residues. RNA was extracted from bulk tissue without any cell sorting. Distant lung tissue was collected more than 3 cm away from the tumor edge. Newly diagnosed lung cancer patients had thoracic surgery in China, August–late 2014, without prior chemotherapy. This clonotype has a single count. Its antigen is still unknown. Germline is not matched at one junction end, which may reflect a read error. Three rounds of nested PCR, following a modified ARM-PCR protocol, produced the TCRbeta library. TCRdb re-analysed the multiplex PCR reads in MiXCR, keeping a single row per CDR3 protein. The sample has 75,000 to 90,000 distinct CDR3 sequences, about 77% seen once.

The chain employs TRBV4-1 and TRBJ2-6, with a tentative D call TRBD1 (5 bases). The receptor comes from a woman between 45 and 60 years old with non-small cell lung cancer. The sample was distant non-tumor lung tissue. CDR3 sequence (DNA): TGCGCCAGCAGCCAGGACACTGGGGCCAACCTCCTGAGTTTC. As protein: CASSQDTGANLLSF.